This T cell receptor beta chain was documented in a study of cytomegalovirus exposure and HLA in healthy donors. Study details: A preliminary data release comprised about 85 million unique TCRs obtained from HLA-typed donors. Whole-study findings and limits: Among immune exposure information, only CMV serostatus was available. A later analysis reported that several of the most significant clusters appeared to be linked to common viral pathogens, among them Epstein-Barr virus.

Healthy bone marrow donors made up the donor group. On this clone: Antigen specificity is unknown.

PCR amplification relied on 60 Vbeta primers (plus 13 Jbeta primers). Clones were read by immunoSEQ multiplex PCR, and TCRdb kept only the in-frame ones, dropping some. The sample lists roughly 130,000 clones, around 84% occurring once. V trimming: 9 bases; J trimming: 2 bases; junction bases outside the gene matches: 9. Per germline, CDR1 MNHNS and CDR2 SASEGT. The CDR3 extends over 15 amino acids. The receptor was isolated from a woman aged 18-35 years in good health and CMV-seropositive. The rearrangement uses TRBV6-1 and TRBJ2-5; TRBD1 matches 10 bases. Sequencing used PBMCs. CDR3 DNA sequence: TGTGCCAGTGGGACCGGGACAGGGGATCAAGAGACCCAGTACTTC. Its protein is CASGTGTGDQETQYF.